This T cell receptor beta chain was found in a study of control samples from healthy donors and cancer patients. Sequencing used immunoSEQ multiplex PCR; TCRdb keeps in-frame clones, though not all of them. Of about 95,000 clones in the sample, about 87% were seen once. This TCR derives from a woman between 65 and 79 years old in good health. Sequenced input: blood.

The CDR3 coding sequence is TGTGCCATCAGTGGGGGGCAGGGTAATGAAAAACTGTTTTTT. This sequence encodes CAISGGQGNEKLFF. The rearrangement uses TRBV10-3 and TRBJ1-4; D may be TRBD1 (6 bases). Germline V gene sequence: CDR1 ENHRY, CDR2 SYGVKD. V was trimmed by 4 bases and J by 4 bases, leaving 10 bases between them. There are 14 residues in the CDR3.